This T cell receptor (beta chain) comes out of a study of Graves' ophthalmopathy and Graves' hyperthyroidism. Study in general: Researchers obtained peripheral blood at initial diagnosis, before any treatment had begun.

Excluded: other autoimmune disease, uncontrolled infection, pregnancy or lactation. It was on clinical symptoms, serum thyroxine, TRAb, thyroid ultrasound and orbital computed tomography that diagnosis relied. A roughly 9.1 ml volume of fresh peripheral blood provided the PBMCs. The authors amplified TCR beta CDR3 regions, and they did so from RNA transcripts for repertoire sequencing. HTBI-primed RT-PCR formed the first round, and a multiplex PCR formed the second. TCRdb reprocessed the multiplex PCR reads via MiXCR and lists one record per CDR3 protein. The repertoire includes fewer than 400,000 distinct CDR3 sequences, approximately 16% of them detected once, and around 1.5% sits in the top ten. Germline V gene lookup returns CDR1 MDHEN and CDR2 SYDVKM. Trimming removed 6 bases from V and 7 bases from J, with 31 bases in between. This CDR3 region has 18 residues.

Source material: peripheral blood. J is TRBJ2-7 and V is TRBV28; possible D gene TRBD1, 7 bases. The receptor comes from a woman younger than 30 with Graves' ophthalmopathy. The CDR3 region is CASRSLGGVTGPLDEQYF. The CDR3 DNA reads as TGTGCCAGCAGGTCGTTGGGGGGCGTGACAGGGCCTTTAGATGAGCAGTACTTC.